These 26 T cell receptor beta chains originate from one sample sequenced in a study of identical twins. TCRdb reanalysed the 5' RACE reads using MiXCR and keeps one entry per CDR3 protein. This table has under 250,000 distinct CDR3 sequences, 10% to 15% appearing once. These data are also associated with another study on yellow fever vaccine responses in identical twins.

The material sequenced was memory (CD45RO+) T cells sorted from blood. Receptor source: a woman under 30 in good health.

A few counts support this clonotype. The gene calls are TRBV20-1 and TRBJ2-1; TRBD2 aligns across 7 bases. The ends lost 2 bases at V and 2 bases at J; junction bases unmatched: 6. The CDR3 length is 15 residues. Germline loops: CDR1 DFQATT, CDR2 SNEGSKA (reference sequence). The CDR3: CSARSLAVAYNEQFF. Here the CDR3 DNA reads TGCAGTGCTAGATCCCTAGCGGTGGCCTACAATGAGCAGTTCTTC.

This clonotype was counted at least ten times. The rearrangement links TRBV6-2 or TRBV6-3 to TRBJ2-2; 10 nucleotides agree with TRBD2. J lost 7 bases, V lost 6 bases, and 8 bases had no gene match. The CDR3 is 15 residues long. In germline, CDR1 is MNHEY, CDR2 SVGEGT. In DNA form, the CDR3 reads TGTGCCAGCAGACTCTCCGGGACTAGCGTCGGGGAGCTGTTTTTT. This translates into CASRLSGTSVGELFF.

This clonotype was recorded many times. V is TRBV12-3 or TRBV12-4 and J is TRBJ2-1; D gene unclear. CDR3 length: 11 residues. Trimming cost V 8 bases and J 5 bases, with 7 bases left between them. The CDR3 nucleotides are TGTGCCAGCGGTCAAAACAATGAGCAGTTCTTC. It translates to CASGQNNEQFF.

This clonotype was recorded a few times. The chain couples TRBV29-1 to TRBJ2-3; 8 bases align to TRBD1. This CDR3 is built from 15 residues. V lost 5 bases and J lost 2; bases outside the gene matches: 9. The germline V gene encodes CDR1 SQVTM and CDR2 ANQGSEA. CDR3 in amino acids: CSVPTGQGPTDTQYF. The CDR3 region has the DNA TGCAGCGTTCCCACCGGACAGGGACCCACAGATACGCAGTATTTT.

This rearrangement joins TRBV9 to TRBJ2-1; TRBD2 aligns across 9 bases. This CDR3 spans 16 amino acids. Germline CDR1 reads SGDLS; CDR2 reads YYNGEE. The V segment lost 3 bases and the J segment 0 bases; nucleotides outside the gene matches: 4. CDR3 region: CASSESGGPSYNEQFF. The CDR3 DNA sequence: TGTGCCAGCAGCGAAAGCGGGGGGCCCTCCTACAATGAGCAGTTCTTC. Drawing the rest from reference TRBV9 and TRBJ2-1, the complete variable domain is DSGVTQTPKHLITATGQRVTLRCSPRSGDLSVYWYQQSLDQGLQFLIQYYNGEERAKGNILERFSAQQFPDLHSELNLSSLELGDSALYFCASSESGGPSYNEQFFGPGTRLTVL.

A few counts support this clonotype. The V call is TRBV6-5, the J call TRBJ2-3, with TRBD2 matching over 9 bases. CDR1 MNHEY and CDR2 SVGAGI come from the germline V gene. CDR3 size: 17 residues. V dropped 2 bases and J dropped 2; count of bases not matched to a gene: 8. This chain's CDR3 is CASSYAPLAGVTDTQYF. CDR3 nucleotide sequence: TGTGCCAGCAGTTACGCCCCGTTAGCGGGGGTCACAGATACGCAGTATTTT.

The gene calls are TRBV6-2 or TRBV6-3 and TRBJ2-5; 7 bases map to TRBD1. The V segment lost 2 bases and the J segment 5 bases; nucleotides outside the gene matches: 2. Germline V lookup: CDR1 MNHEY, CDR2 SVGEGT. CDR3 size: 13 residues. The CDR3 protein is CASSYRGPETQYF. As DNA, the CDR3 is TGTGCCAGCAGTTACAGGGGGCCGGAGACCCAGTACTTC.

The V and J genes are TRBV20-1 and TRBJ2-5, with TRBD2 as a possible D gene (6 bases). Germline loops: CDR1 DFQATT, CDR2 SNEGSKA (reference sequence). CDR3 length: 12 amino acids. Trimming shortened V by 2 bases and J by 2 bases, and 6 bases separated the two germline ends. The CDR3 DNA reads as TGCAGTGCTAGACTAGCGCAAGAGACCCAGTACTTC. Translated, it gives CSARLAQETQYF.

The genes are TRBV5-1 and TRBJ1-5; perhaps TRBD1 as D (6 bases). The V gene's germline CDR1 is SGHRS and CDR2 YFSETQ. The V and J ends lost 1 base and 5 bases respectively, with 10 bases between them. This CDR3 region has 14 residues. CDR3 region: CASSLNGGDQPQHF. The CDR3 coding sequence is TGCGCCAGCAGCTTGAATGGGGGCGATCAGCCCCAGCATTTT.

This clonotype has just a few counts. The V gene is TRBV7-2, the J gene TRBJ1-3; TRBD1 matches 9 bases. The CDR3 consists of 14 residues. Trimming took 8 bases from V and 2 from J; bases not matched to a gene: 4. CDR1 and CDR2 from the germline V gene are SGHTA and FQGNSA. The CDR3 spells CASATGGAGNTIYF. The CDR3, as DNA: TGTGCCAGCGCGACAGGGGGAGCTGGAAACACCATATATTTT.

This clonotype was seen a few times. The chain carries TRBV3-1 and TRBJ2-3; TRBD2 is a possible D gene (6 bases). This CDR3 has 17 amino acids. V was cut by 4 bases and J by 3 bases, with 20 bases left in between. Per the germline V gene, CDR1 is LGHDT and CDR2 is YNNKEL (reference sequence). CDR3 residues: CASSPSSPGTQTDTQYF. Here the CDR3 DNA reads TGTGCCAGCAGCCCTTCATCCCCCGGGACTCAAACAGATACGCAGTATTTT.

J is TRBJ2-7 and V is TRBV3-1; D may be TRBD2 (5 bases). V shed 3 bases and J shed 3 bases, with 9 bases lying between them. The CDR3 totals 13 residues. CDR1 and CDR2 (germline): LGHDT, YNNKEL (reference sequence). The CDR3 DNA sequence: TGTGCCAGCAGCCAGATCGACTACTACGAGCAGTACTTC. Encoded protein: CASSQIDYYEQYF.

The chain is built from TRBV7-2 and TRBJ1-2; 9 bases align to TRBD1. The CDR3 length is 13 residues. Trimming at V came to 4 bases and at J to 7 bases, leaving 4 bases not matched to a gene. CDR1 and CDR2 from the germline V gene are SGHTA and FQGNSA. DNA of the CDR3: TGTGCCAGCAGCTCCTGGACAGGGGCTGGCTACACCTTC. The encoded protein is CASSSWTGAGYTF.

This chain links TRBV10-2 with TRBJ2-3; TRBD2 matches at 10 bases. CDR3 length: 19 residues. With V trimmed by 1 base and J by 2 bases, 12 bases remained unmatched. Germline assignment: CDR1 WSHSY and CDR2 SAAADI. This CDR3 is CASSELNMLAGEVTDTQYF. CDR3 nucleotide sequence: TGCGCCAGCAGTGAGTTGAATATGCTAGCGGGAGAAGTCACAGATACGCAGTATTTT.

This chain joins TRBV6-1 and TRBJ2-7; 9 bases agree with TRBD1. The CDR3 sequence is 18 residues long. The trim removed 3 bases at V and 6 bases at J, leaving 18 bases unmatched. Germline V lookup: CDR1 MNHNS, CDR2 SASEGT. The CDR3 DNA reads TGTGCCAGCAGTGACCAGCGCGGGGGACAGGGACGGAGTGGCGAGCAGTACTTC. Its protein is CASSDQRGGQGRSGEQYF.

Only a few counts were recorded for this clonotype. The rearrangement joins TRBV11-2 to TRBJ2-3; a weak D match, TRBD1 (5 bases). The CDR3 has 18 amino acids. Trimming took 0 bases from V and 0 from J, leaving 16 bases between them. The germline V gene encodes CDR1 SGHAT and CDR2 FQNNGV. Written as DNA, the CDR3 is TGTGCCAGCAGCTTAGACAAACCAGGGCGACCCAGCACAGATACGCAGTATTTT. It is translated as CASSLDKPGRPSTDTQYF.

This clonotype was detected ten times or more. The chain recombines TRBV12-3 or TRBV12-4 with TRBJ2-1, with D tentatively TRBD2 (5 bases). The CDR3 totals 11 residues. V was pared by 7 bases and J by 6 bases, with 7 bases between. CDR3 nucleotide sequence: TGTGCCAGCACCGGAGGCAATGAGCAGTTCTTC. Translation gives CASTGGNEQFF.

The chain is built from TRBV11-3 and TRBJ2-3, with D perhaps TRBD2 (6 bases). Germline V CDR1 and CDR2: SGHNT, YENEEA. CDR3 length equals 14 residues. The V end lost 5 bases, the J end lost 3 bases, and 12 bases lay between the germline ends. CDR3 loop: CASSPSVRTDTQYF. CDR3 DNA sequence: TGTGCCAGCAGCCCTAGCGTAAGGACAGATACGCAGTATTTT.

The chain couples TRBV7-2 to TRBJ1-5; no definite D call. Trimming stripped 3 bases from V and 6 bases from J, with 12 bases between. Germline lookup yields CDR1 SGHTA and CDR2 FQGNSA. The CDR3 is 14 residues long. Here the CDR3 reads CASSFTAVGQPQHF. CDR3 sequence (DNA): TGTGCCAGCAGCTTTACAGCCGTAGGTCAGCCCCAGCATTTT.

This clonotype was seen at least ten times. The chain couples TRBV10-3 to TRBJ1-5; 9 nucleotides agree with TRBD1. V was clipped by 10 bases and J by 4 bases; unmatched bases: 8. This CDR3 is built from 14 residues. Per the germline V gene, CDR1 is ENHRY and CDR2 is SYGVKD. The CDR3 DNA reads as TGTGCCACCAGACAGGGGGAGGGGAATCAGCCCCAGCATTTT. Its translation: CATRQGEGNQPQHF.

This clonotype was seen more than once but under ten times. This sequence joins TRBV11-3 and TRBJ2-3, with no clear D. Germline V CDR1 and CDR2: SGHNT, YENEEA. V was trimmed by 2 bases and J by 9 bases, leaving 9 bases between them. CDR3 length equals 12 residues. The CDR3 protein is CASSLISGTQYF. For the CDR3, the DNA is TGTGCCAGCAGCTTAATTTCTGGGACGCAGTATTTT.

This sequence joins TRBV25-1 and TRBJ2-7; 11 bases are shared with TRBD2. This CDR3 contains 14 residues. V lost 5 bases, J lost 3 bases, and 3 bases stayed unmatched. From germline, CDR1 is MGHDK and CDR2 SYGVNS. CDR3 DNA: TGTGCCAGCAGTACTAGCGGGAGAGGCTACGAGCAGTACTTC. Translation gives CASSTSGRGYEQYF.

There are a few counts of this clonotype. The genes are TRBV20-1 and TRBJ2-1; 9 bases fit TRBD2. Germline V gene lookup returns CDR1 DFQATT and CDR2 SNEGSKA (reference sequence). CDR3 length: 15 residues. After removal of 3 bases from V and 6 bases from J, the junction contained 9 bases not matched to a gene. CDR3 residues: CSARASGGGANEQFF. For the CDR3, the DNA is TGCAGTGCTAGGGCATCGGGCGGGGGGGCCAATGAGCAGTTCTTC.

This clonotype came up once. The chain is built from TRBV11-2 and TRBJ2-2; D perhaps matches TRBD2 (5 bases). The CDR3 extends over 16 amino acids. V lost 8 bases to trimming and J lost 1 base, with 17 bases between them. Germline V gives CDR1 SGHAT, CDR2 FQNNGV. The CDR3 nucleotides are TGTGCCAGCCCCACTAGTCGCGGGCGGAACACCGGGGAGCTGTTTTTT. Amino acids: CASPTSRGRNTGELFF.

This clonotype was picked up many times. The J gene is TRBJ2-2, the V gene TRBV5-1; 7 nucleotides line up with TRBD1. The J segment lost 3 bases and the V segment lost 4 bases, leaving 6 bases of the junction unmatched. The germline V gene has CDR1 SGHRS and CDR2 YFSETQ. The length of the CDR3 is 15 residues. CDR3 amino acids: CASSEQGLDTGELFF. In DNA form, the CDR3 reads TGCGCCAGCAGCGAACAGGGGCTTGACACCGGGGAGCTGTTTTTT.

The chain has TRBV5-1 and TRBJ1-1; D is possibly TRBD1 (6 bases). Deletions cut 0 bases from V and 2 bases from J, with 11 bases between. Germline values: CDR1 SGHRS, CDR2 YFSETQ. The CDR3 contains 15 residues. In nucleotides, the CDR3 is TGCGCCAGCAGCTTGGTAGTAGGGACAAACACTGAAGCTTTCTTT. Translation gives CASSLVVGTNTEAFF.